Listed here are 10 T cell receptor beta chains from one sample, sequenced in a study of blood T cell repertoires in COVID-19. TCRdb's table, derived via immunoSEQ multiplex PCR, lists solely in-frame clones and lacks some. There are more than 90,000 clones in the sample; around 85% occur only once, and over 35% lies in the top ten. Sequencing was carried out using peripheral blood. Source of these receptors: an elderly man with acute or convalescent COVID-19.

The chain employs TRBV10-3 and TRBJ2-1; 9 bases match TRBD2. The CDR3 totals 15 residues. The germline gives CDR1 ENHRY, CDR2 SYGVKD. Trimming took 0 bases from V and 5 from J; bases not matched to a gene: 2. CDR3 in DNA: TGTGCCATCAGTGAGTCGGGCGGGAGGGACAATGAGCAGTTCTTC. Protein sequence: CAISESGGRDNEQFF.

The chain employs TRBV7-8 and TRBJ2-7; possible D gene TRBD2, 6 bases. CDR3 length equals 14 residues. V shed 5 bases and J shed 7 bases, with 18 bases lying between them. Germline-derived CDR1 and CDR2 are SGHVS and FQNEAQ. CDR3 in DNA: TGTGCCAGCAGCGCTATCCAGTCCGGAGGGGAGCAGTACTTC. Translation: CASSAIQSGGEQYF.

The rearrangement uses TRBV7-9 and TRBJ2-6; 7 positions match TRBD1. V trimming: 4 bases; J trimming: 1 base; junction bases outside the gene matches: 4. The germline V gene has CDR1 SEHNR and CDR2 FQNEAQ (reference sequence). CDR3 length equals 16 residues. The CDR3 region is CASSYGTASGANVLTF. In DNA form, the CDR3 reads TGTGCCAGCAGCTATGGGACAGCTTCTGGGGCCAACGTCCTGACTTTC.

This sequence joins TRBV19 and TRBJ1-1; D is unresolved. V lost 0 bases and J 0 bases, leaving 11 bases between the germline ends. CDR3 length equals 16 residues. Germline V gene sequence: CDR1 LNHDA, CDR2 SQIVND (reference sequence). The CDR3 region is CASSIDSLRVNTEAFF. Written as DNA, the CDR3 is TGTGCCAGTAGTATAGATTCCCTTCGGGTGAACACTGAAGCTTTCTTT.

CDR3 region: CASRQLNYGYTF. DNA of the CDR3: TGCGCCAGCAGACAGCTAAACTATGGCTACACCTTC. The rearrangement joins TRBV5-1 to TRBJ1-2; D is unclear. The CDR3 spans 12 residues. The germline V gene has CDR1 SGHRS and CDR2 YFSETQ. Trimming pared 5 bases from V and 2 bases from J, leaving 7 bases between.

The sample holds one count of this clone. This chain connects TRBV29-1 to TRBJ2-1, with 14 bases fitting TRBD2. CDR3 length equals 15 residues. Germline trimming cut 0 bases from V and 9 bases from J; bases unmatched to any gene: 4. Germline V CDR1 and CDR2: SQVTM, ANQGSEA. The CDR3 DNA is TGCAGCGTTGAAGAATCGGGACTAGCGGGAGTTGAGCAGTTCTTC. This codes for CSVEESGLAGVEQFF.

This chain joins TRBV5-1 and TRBJ1-2, with 10 bases fitting TRBD1. The V and J ends lost 0 bases and 6 bases, in that order; junction bases with no gene match: 8. CDR3 length: 16 residues. The germline V gene has CDR1 SGHRS and CDR2 YFSETQ. CDR3 sequence: CASSLGTGQGSDGYTF. The CDR3 region has the DNA TGCGCCAGCAGCTTGGGAACGGGACAGGGGTCTGATGGCTACACCTTC.

The chain employs TRBV7-9 and TRBJ2-5; 9 bases agree with TRBD1. Unmatched junction bases numbered 10, after V lost 6 bases and J lost 5 bases. The CDR3 extends over 15 amino acids. Germline-derived CDR1 and CDR2 are SEHNR and FQNEAQ (reference sequence). CDR3 region: CASRSSGQGGETQYF. CDR3 sequence (DNA): TGTGCCAGCAGGTCCTCGGGACAGGGCGGTGAGACCCAGTACTTC.

V usage is TRBV5-8 and J usage is TRBJ2-1; D is possibly TRBD2 (6 bases). Trimming removed 5 bases at V and 0 bases at J, with 12 bases between. The CDR3 length is 15 residues. In germline, CDR1 is SGHTS, CDR2 YDEGEE. The CDR3 bases are TGTGCCAGCAGTCCGGGACTCAGCTCCTACAATGAGCAGTTCTTC. Amino acids: CASSPGLSSYNEQFF.

J is TRBJ2-3 and V is TRBV28; D ambiguous. Looked up from germline, CDR1 is MDHEN and CDR2 is SYDVKM. V was shortened by 3 bases and J by 10 bases, with 11 bases between the two germline ends. This CDR3 contains 12 residues. The CDR3 sequence: CASSFVPSSQYF. CDR3 nucleotides: TGTGCCAGCAGTTTTGTCCCCTCTTCGCAGTATTTT.